Following are 14 T cell receptor beta chains from one sample sequenced in a study of blood T cell repertoires in COVID-19. TCRdb's copy holds only in-frame clones and misses some; the assay was immunoSEQ multiplex PCR. The repertoire consists of around 250,000 clones, with roughly 80% occurring once and the leading ten covering around 3.5%. Sample: peripheral blood. These receptors were taken from a woman younger than 30 with acute or convalescent COVID-19.

The chain combines TRBV14 with TRBJ1-4; TRBD1 aligns across 9 bases. The CDR3 spans 18 residues. Trimming cost V 0 bases and J 4 bases; bases outside gene matches: 9. Germline V gene sequence: CDR1 SGHDN, CDR2 FVKESK. The DNA of the CDR3 is TGTGCCAGCAGCCAAGATCGATGGGGACAGGGTTTTAATGAAAAACTGTTTTTT. Its protein is CASSQDRWGQGFNEKLFF.

CDR3: CATSDQGDTDTQYF. The CDR3 nucleotides are TGTGCCACCAGTGATCAGGGCGACACAGATACGCAGTATTTT. The chain is built from TRBV24-1 and TRBJ2-3, with a tentative D call TRBD1 (5 bases). CDR1 and CDR2 (germline): KGHDR, SFDVKD. CDR3 size: 14 residues. Trimming shortened V by 3 bases and J by 2 bases, and 8 bases separated the two germline ends.

This chain uses TRBV14 with TRBJ2-1, with a possible D match to TRBD1 (5 bases). From germline, CDR1 is SGHDN and CDR2 FVKESK. The CDR3 is 20 amino acids. The V and J ends lost 0 bases and 0 bases respectively, with 21 bases between them. CDR3 protein: CASSQEWPLAGSSSYNEQFF. The DNA of the CDR3 is TGTGCCAGCAGCCAAGAATGGCCTTTAGCAGGGTCAAGCTCCTACAATGAGCAGTTCTTC.

V and J are TRBV7-6 and TRBJ2-1, with a weak D call TRBD1 (6 bases). Trimming pared 3 bases from V and 6 bases from J, leaving 15 bases between. The CDR3 has 15 amino acids. Germline V CDR1 and CDR2: SGHVS, FNYEAQ. The DNA of the CDR3 is TGTGCCAGCAGCTTTCGAGGGATAGGGGGCAATGAGCAGTTCTTC. This gives the protein CASSFRGIGGNEQFF. Supplemented by reference TRBV7-6 and TRBJ2-1, the full variable domain reads GAGVSQSPRYKVTKRGQDVALRCDPISGHVSLYWYRQALGQGPEFLTYFNYEAQQDKSGLPNDRFSAERPEGSISTLTIQRTEQRDSAMYRCASSFRGIGGNEQFFGPGTRLTVL.

V usage is TRBV27 and J usage is TRBJ1-3; D is uncertain. Germline V gene sequence: CDR1 MNHEY, CDR2 SMNVEV (reference sequence). V lost 0 bases and J 4 bases, leaving 7 bases between the germline ends. The CDR3 sequence is 14 residues long. The DNA for the CDR3 is TGTGCCAGCAGTTTATCGAGGGCAGGAAACACCATATATTTT. It yields the protein CASSLSRAGNTIYF.

There are many counts of this clone. This chain links TRBV30 with TRBJ2-7; D might be TRBD2 (6 bases). The CDR3 runs 14 residues. Trimming pared 3 bases from V and 4 bases from J, leaving 16 bases between. In germline, CDR1 is GTSNPN, CDR2 SVGIG (reference sequence). Here the CDR3 DNA reads TGTGCCTGGAGCAGCAGCGGGTGGGGATACGAGCAGTACTTC. Protein sequence: CAWSSSGWGYEQYF.

A few counts support this clone. CDR3: CASSEWGQGRGYGYTF. The DNA for the CDR3 is TGTGCCAGCAGTGAATGGGGACAGGGTCGCGGCTATGGCTACACCTTC. This chain uses TRBV25-1 with TRBJ1-2; the match to TRBD1 covers 9 bases. The CDR3 length is 16 residues. V was clipped by 1 base and J by 4 bases; unmatched bases: 7. Germline V lookup: CDR1 MGHDK, CDR2 SYGVNS.

The chain uses TRBV24-1 and TRBJ2-1; tentative D call: TRBD2 (6 bases). The CDR3 extends over 16 amino acids. V lost 4 bases and J 2 bases, leaving 14 bases between the germline ends. CDR1 KGHDR and CDR2 SFDVKD come from the germline V gene. CDR3 region: CATSENRPGAYNEQFF. CDR3 DNA sequence: TGTGCCACCAGTGAAAACAGGCCGGGGGCCTACAATGAGCAGTTCTTC.

This sequence joins TRBV5-5 and TRBJ2-5, with 8 bases that match TRBD2. This CDR3 comprises 15 residues. Trimming cost V 6 bases and J 5 bases; bases outside gene matches: 12. Germline-derived CDR1 and CDR2 are SGHKS and YYEKEE (reference sequence). CDR3 region: CASNHGSGTWETQYF. The CDR3 DNA follows: TGTGCCAGCAACCACGGTAGCGGGACATGGGAGACCCAGTACTTC.

The chain carries TRBV25-1 and TRBJ1-2; 7 positions agree with TRBD1. Germline V CDR1 and CDR2: MGHDK, SYGVNS. Trimming removed 4 bases from V and 3 bases from J; junction bases left unmatched: 5. The CDR3 contains 14 residues. The CDR3 loop reads CASSGSGTDYGYTF. CDR3 sequence (DNA): TGTGCCAGCAGTGGGTCCGGGACAGACTATGGCTACACCTTC.

The V gene is TRBV6-2 or TRBV6-3, the J gene TRBJ2-7, with 8 positions matching TRBD2. CDR3 length equals 15 residues. V lost 5 bases, J lost 4 bases, and 10 bases stayed unmatched. CDR1 and CDR2 (germline): MNHEY, SVGEGT. CDR3 amino acids: CASSTRIAGQYEQYF. The CDR3 DNA sequence: TGTGCCAGCAGTACACGTATAGCGGGACAATACGAGCAGTACTTC.

The rearrangement uses TRBV28 and TRBJ1-2, with 9 bases aligning to TRBD1. The V gene's germline CDR1 is MDHEN and CDR2 SYDVKM. There are 16 residues in the CDR3. Unmatched junction bases numbered 13, after V lost 7 bases and J lost 4 bases. The CDR3, as DNA: TGTGCCAGCACCACCCCCGGGACAGGGAAGCTCTATGGCTACACCTTC. Translated, it gives CASTTPGTGKLYGYTF.

The J gene is TRBJ2-5, the V gene TRBV24-1; D uncertain. CDR1 is KGHDR and CDR2 is SFDVKD in the germline V gene. The V end lost 2 bases, the J end lost 5 bases, and 8 bases lay between the germline ends. The CDR3 is made up of 13 amino acids. CDR3 protein: CATSDSATETQYF. The CDR3 DNA sequence: TGTGCCACCAGTGATTCCGCTACGGAGACCCAGTACTTC.

On this clone itself: The sample has other DNA sequences that encode this CDR3 too. This chain joins TRBV5-1 and TRBJ2-5; a possible D gene is TRBD2 (6 bases). This CDR3 comprises 14 residues. The germline gives CDR1 SGHRS, CDR2 YFSETQ. The V end lost 0 bases, the J end lost 1 base, and 7 bases lay between the germline ends. This chain's CDR3 is CASSLVGGQETQYF. For the CDR3, the DNA is TGCGCCAGCAGCTTGGTGGGGGGCCAAGAGACCCAGTACTTC.